The next 30 T cell receptor beta chains were all read from a single sample in a study of T-cell reconstitution after alpha-beta-depleted transplantation in children. A library of TCRbeta sequences, prepared with unique molecular identifiers, was generated. TCRdb analysed the PCR reads with MiXCR anew, one entry per CDR3 protein. The sample has about 360,000 distinct CDR3 sequences; about an eighth are singletons. Specimen: PBMCs, collected from the stem cell graft. The receptors derive from a human donor who donated a stem cell graft to a child with Fanconi anemia.

This clonotype has just a few counts. The V gene is TRBV6-2 or TRBV6-3, the J gene TRBJ1-2; 8 nucleotides line up with TRBD1. Trimming at V came to 10 bases and at J to 8 bases, leaving 15 bases not matched to a gene. Germline CDR1 and CDR2: MNHEY and SVGEGT. This CDR3 contains 14 residues. The CDR3, as DNA: TGTGCCACCTTGGACAGGGCTCGACGGGGAGGCTACACCTTC. This encodes CATLDRARRGGYTF.

This clonotype occurred a few times. The chain uses TRBV20-1 and TRBJ1-4, with 7 bases lining up with TRBD1. The J segment lost 8 bases and the V segment lost 1 base, leaving 7 bases of the junction unmatched. CDR1 and CDR2 (germline): DFQATT, SNEGSKA (reference sequence). This CDR3 has 14 residues. The CDR3 is CSARVFDRAEKLFF. The CDR3 nucleotides read TGCAGTGCTAGAGTCTTCGACAGGGCGGAAAAACTGTTTTTT.

The sample holds many counts of this clonotype. This rearrangement joins TRBV5-6 to TRBJ2-7; tentatively, D is TRBD2 (6 bases). Germline assignment: CDR1 SGHDT and CDR2 YYEEEE. This CDR3 region has 14 residues. V shed 3 bases and J shed 0 bases, with 10 bases lying between them. CDR3 amino acids: CASSYSGASYEQYF. DNA for the CDR3: TGTGCCAGCAGCTATAGCGGAGCCTCCTACGAGCAGTACTTC.

This clonotype was counted between two and nine times. The chain links TRBV6-4 to TRBJ1-2; 9 nucleotides match TRBD1. This CDR3 has 19 amino acids. Trimming removed 8 bases from V and 4 bases from J; junction bases left unmatched: 23. In germline, CDR1 is MRHNA, CDR2 SNTAGT. CDR3 coding DNA: TGTGCCAGCGAAGGAACTGTTCCGGGACAGGGTAAACGTCCCTATGGCTACACCTTC. Amino acids: CASEGTVPGQGKRPYGYTF.

A few counts support this clonotype. This chain connects TRBV3-1 to TRBJ2-5, with 13 bases aligning to TRBD2. The CDR3 contains 16 residues. Trimming removed 1 base from V and 5 bases from J; junction bases left unmatched: 4. Germline assignment: CDR1 LGHDT and CDR2 YNNKEL (reference sequence). CDR3 sequence: CASSQGTSGGWETQYF. DNA for the CDR3: TGTGCCAGCAGCCAAGGGACTAGCGGGGGTTGGGAGACCCAGTACTTC.

A few counts support this clonotype. V and J are TRBV5-1 and TRBJ1-3; 9 bases fit TRBD1. The CDR3 spans 17 residues. Germline lookup yields CDR1 SGHRS and CDR2 YFSETQ. V lost 4 bases and J lost 0; bases outside the gene matches: 8. The CDR3 DNA reads as TGCGCCAGCAGCAGACTGGACAGGGGAGCCTCTGGAAACACCATATATTTT. Amino acid sequence: CASSRLDRGASGNTIYF.

The count of this clonotype is one. The chain uses TRBV5-1 and TRBJ2-7; 8 bases agree with TRBD2. This CDR3 is built from 15 residues. Germline CDR1 SGHRS, CDR2 YFSETQ. J lost 3 bases, V lost 0 bases, and 5 bases had no gene match. CDR3 sequence: CASSLETGGHYEQYF. Here the CDR3 DNA reads TGCGCCAGCAGCTTGGAAACGGGGGGGCACTACGAGCAGTACTTC.

This clonotype has only a few counts. The genes are TRBV4-3 and TRBJ2-5; perhaps TRBD2 as D (6 bases). The CDR3 sequence is 16 residues long. Germline V CDR1 and CDR2: LGHNA, YSLEER. V was pared by 1 base and J by 7 bases, with 19 bases between. CDR3 sequence: CASSQVERGPGGTQYF. The CDR3 DNA sequence: TGCGCCAGCAGCCAAGTGGAAAGGGGACCCGGGGGGACCCAGTACTTC.

The chain joins TRBV6-5 to TRBJ1-1; 7 bases are a match to TRBD1. V gave up 8 bases and J gave up 12 bases; unmatched junction bases: 15. Germline values: CDR1 MNHEY, CDR2 SVGAGI. The CDR3 consists of 13 residues. CDR3 in amino acids: CASLGDQTGLTFF. The CDR3 coding sequence is TGTGCCAGCCTCGGAGATCAGACAGGGTTGACTTTCTTT.

This clonotype was counted between two and nine times. The V call is TRBV2, the J call TRBJ2-5; possibly TRBD2 for D (6 bases). Trimming pared 6 bases from V and 6 bases from J, leaving 20 bases between. The CDR3 consists of 15 residues. The V gene's germline CDR1 is SNHLY and CDR2 FYNNEI. CDR3 amino acids: CASSPPGESGKTQYF. For the CDR3, the DNA is TGTGCCAGCAGCCCACCGGGGGAGTCAGGGAAGACCCAGTACTTC.

This chain connects TRBV5-1 to TRBJ2-1; 7 bases map to TRBD1. Per the germline V gene, CDR1 is SGHRS and CDR2 is YFSETQ. The length of the CDR3 is 17 residues. Trimming removed 0 bases from V and 1 base from J; junction bases left unmatched: 7. CDR3 sequence: CASSLAEGAFSYNEQFF. The CDR3 DNA follows: TGCGCCAGCAGCTTGGCCGAGGGGGCGTTTTCCTACAATGAGCAGTTCTTC.

This clonotype was seen many times. The CDR3, as DNA: TGTGCCACCAGCAGAGCCATAGCGGGGGGACAAGAGACCCAGTACTTC. Amino acids: CATSRAIAGGQETQYF. The rearrangement uses TRBV15 and TRBJ2-5, with TRBD2 matching 10 bases. The CDR3 has 16 amino acids. With 1 base clipped from V and 2 bases from J, the junction kept 4 bases outside the gene matches. Germline V CDR1 and CDR2: LNHNV, YYDKDF (reference sequence).

V is TRBV6-5 and J is TRBJ1-2; D ambiguous. The CDR3 is made up of 14 amino acids. V was shortened by 0 bases and J by 8 bases, with 13 bases between the two germline ends. CDR1 is MNHEY and CDR2 is SVGAGI in the germline V gene. The CDR3 is CASSYSASLDGYTF. CDR3 coding DNA: TGTGCCAGCAGTTACTCAGCCAGCTTAGACGGCTACACCTTC.

V gene TRBV12-3 or TRBV12-4 combines with J gene TRBJ1-1, with a weak D call TRBD1 (5 bases). This CDR3 is 14 amino acids long. The V and J ends lost 3 bases and 1 base respectively, with 9 bases between them. The CDR3 DNA reads as TGTGCCAGCAGTTTCATTACAGGGAACACTGAAGCTTTCTTT. As protein: CASSFITGNTEAFF.

This clonotype has a count of ten or more. The J gene is TRBJ2-5, the V gene TRBV12-3 or TRBV12-4; 8 positions match TRBD1. The junction had 8 bases not matched to a gene; V was cut back by 4 bases and J by 4 bases. The CDR3 has 15 residues. This CDR3 reads CASSYPDRAGETQYF. CDR3 sequence (DNA): TGTGCCAGCAGTTACCCGGACAGGGCGGGAGAGACCCAGTACTTC.

The gene calls are TRBV6-1 and TRBJ1-1, with D tentatively TRBD1 (6 bases). Germline loops: CDR1 MNHNS, CDR2 SASEGT. V shed 7 bases and J shed 4 bases, with 19 bases lying between them. The CDR3 is 15 residues long. This CDR3 is CASMRGGGRITEAFF. The CDR3 DNA sequence: TGTGCCAGCATGAGGGGGGGGGGCCGGATCACTGAAGCTTTCTTT.

In its sample, this clonotype was seen a few times. This sequence joins TRBV20-1 and TRBJ1-4, with TRBD1 identical over 7 bases. CDR3 length equals 13 residues. J was trimmed by 2 bases and V by 6 bases; bases with no gene match: 3. The germline V gene has CDR1 DFQATT and CDR2 SNEGSKA (reference sequence). This CDR3 reads CSAFRGTNEKLFF. The DNA of the CDR3 is TGCAGTGCCTTCAGGGGGACTAATGAAAAACTGTTTTTT.

The V and J genes are TRBV20-1 and TRBJ2-7, with D maybe TRBD1 (6 bases). Trimming shortened V by 2 bases and J by 5 bases, and 10 bases separated the two germline ends. From germline, CDR1 is DFQATT and CDR2 SNEGSKA (reference sequence). The CDR3 runs 12 residues. CDR3 sequence reads: CSARRQVHEQYV. CDR3 bases: TGCAGTGCTAGACGACAGGTCCACGAGCAGTACGTC.

The chain uses TRBV5-1 and TRBJ2-1; TRBD1 matches at 7 bases. CDR3 length: 14 amino acids. After removal of 0 bases from V and 7 bases from J, the junction contained 4 bases not matched to a gene. The V gene's germline CDR1 is SGHRS and CDR2 YFSETQ. The CDR3 nucleotides are TGCGCCAGCAGCTTGGAGAGACAGGGAAATGAGCAGTTCTTC. Translation: CASSLERQGNEQFF.

The gene calls are TRBV4-2 and TRBJ1-2; 7 bases align to TRBD1. The trim removed 7 bases at V and 7 bases at J, leaving 9 bases unmatched. Per the germline V gene, CDR1 is LGHNA and CDR2 is YNFKEQ. The CDR3 is made up of 13 amino acids. The CDR3: CASTQDRAGGYTF. The CDR3, as DNA: TGTGCCAGCACACAAGACAGGGCCGGTGGCTACACCTTC.

In this sample, this clonotype turned up a few times. This sequence joins TRBV10-3 and TRBJ2-5, with D perhaps TRBD2 (5 bases). CDR3 length: 13 residues. Per the germline V gene, CDR1 is ENHRY and CDR2 is SYGVKD. Trimming shortened V by 5 bases and J by 3 bases, and 10 bases separated the two germline ends. CDR3 region: CAISPGREETQYF. In DNA form, the CDR3 reads TGTGCCATCAGTCCGGGGAGAGAAGAGACCCAGTACTTC.

This clonotype was seen a handful of times. V is TRBV25-1 and J is TRBJ1-1, with D unresolved. CDR1 and CDR2 from the germline V gene are MGHDK and SYGVNS. The CDR3 extends over 11 amino acids. V lost 1 base and J lost 8, with 5 bases in between. CDR3 loop: CASSELWEAFF. In DNA, the CDR3 is TGTGCCAGCAGTGAATTATGGGAAGCTTTCTTT.

This clonotype was counted between two and nine times. The chain couples TRBV5-1 to TRBJ1-1; D gene uncertain. The germline V gene has CDR1 SGHRS and CDR2 YFSETQ. This CDR3 is 14 amino acids long. The ends were cut back, 4 bases at V and 3 bases at J, with 13 bases in the middle. CDR3 in amino acids: CASSPGLYDTEAFF. The CDR3 DNA reads TGCGCCAGCAGCCCCGGACTGTATGACACTGAAGCTTTCTTT.

This clonotype showed up just a few times. The chain couples TRBV28 to TRBJ1-2; perhaps TRBD1 as D (5 bases). Trimming took 6 bases from V and 7 from J, leaving 21 bases between them. This CDR3 is 15 amino acids long. CDR1 MDHEN and CDR2 SYDVKM come from the germline V gene. The CDR3 here is CASSPGGGSPGGYTF. The CDR3, as DNA: TGTGCCAGCAGCCCTGGGGGAGGATCTCCGGGTGGCTACACCTTC.

This clonotype was observed at least ten times. V usage is TRBV5-1 and J usage is TRBJ2-3, with D perhaps TRBD1 or TRBD2 (6 bases each). The V gene's germline CDR1 is SGHRS and CDR2 YFSETQ. The V gene lost 0 bases and the J gene lost 9 bases, with 14 bases spanning the gap. The CDR3 extends over 14 amino acids. Here the CDR3 DNA reads TGCGCCAGCAGCTTGGCCCCGGAAGGGGGGACGCAGTATTTT. Its translation is CASSLAPEGGTQYF. Variable domain in full (rest from reference TRBV5-1 and TRBJ2-3): KAGVTQTPRYLIKTRGQQVTLSCSPISGHRSVSWYQQTPGQGLQFLFEYFSETQRNKGNFPGRFSGRQFSNSRSEMNVSTLELGDSALYLCASSLAPEGGTQYFGPGTRLTVL.

The chain has TRBV5-1 and TRBJ2-5; 8 bases align to TRBD1. The CDR3 is 16 amino acids. The V and J ends lost 0 bases and 4 bases, in that order; junction bases with no gene match: 8. In germline, CDR1 is SGHRS, CDR2 YFSETQ. The CDR3 nucleotides are TGCGCCAGCAGCTTGGCGGTTCCCGGACAGGGAGAGACCCAGTACTTC. This translates into CASSLAVPGQGETQYF.

There are many counts of this clonotype. The J gene is TRBJ2-2, the V gene TRBV9; D may be TRBD1 (6 bases). This CDR3 region has 15 residues. V was shortened by 2 bases and J by 0 bases, with 8 bases between the two germline ends. Looked up from germline, CDR1 is SGDLS and CDR2 is YYNGEE. This chain's CDR3 is CASSVSGANTGELFF. The CDR3 DNA follows: TGTGCCAGCAGCGTTTCAGGGGCGAACACCGGGGAGCTGTTTTTT.

The V call is TRBV13, the J call TRBJ2-2; TRBD2 agrees at 8 bases. Germline CDR1 reads PRHDT; CDR2 reads FYEKMQ (reference sequence). Trimming took 4 bases from V and 6 from J; bases not matched to a gene: 13. There are 17 residues in the CDR3. CDR3 region: CASSSAGRLATPGELFF. In nucleotides, the CDR3 is TGTGCCAGCAGCTCGGCAGGACGACTAGCGACGCCCGGGGAGCTGTTTTTT.

In its sample, this clonotype was seen a few times. The chain couples TRBV6-5 to TRBJ2-3; 7 bases match TRBD2. V shed 4 bases, J shed 6 bases, and the junction held 1 base outside the gene matches. Germline lookup yields CDR1 MNHEY and CDR2 SVGAGI. The CDR3 is 12 residues long. The CDR3 DNA follows: TGTGCCAGCAGTTCGACTAGCGATACGCAGTATTTT. This gives the protein CASSSTSDTQYF.

This clonotype was seen a few times. This chain links TRBV20-1 with TRBJ2-5; no clear D. V lost 3 bases and J 7 bases, leaving 12 bases between the germline ends. The CDR3 loop spans 12 amino acids. Germline V lookup: CDR1 DFQATT, CDR2 SNEGSKA (reference sequence). CDR3 region: CSASFTMGTQYF. In DNA form, the CDR3 reads TGCAGTGCTAGTTTTACGATGGGGACCCAGTACTTC.